The 20 T cell receptor beta chains presented below share a single source sample, sequenced in a study of CD8 T cells in ankylosing spondylitis. TCRdb re-analysed the 5' RACE reads in MiXCR, keeping a single row per CDR3 protein. The repertoire holds 200,000 to 250,000 distinct CDR3 sequences, with about 10% as singletons. Sequencing was performed on blood, either unsorted or a sorted T cell fraction (not recorded which). The receptors stem from a male donor with ankylosing spondylitis or in good health (not recorded which).

This clonotype was picked up many times. V gene TRBV12-3 or TRBV12-4 combines with J gene TRBJ2-7, with D possibly TRBD1 on 5 matching bases. There are 15 residues in the CDR3. V lost 7 bases and J 1 base, leaving 17 bases between the germline ends. CDR3 loop: CASNPHGAKSYEQYF. In DNA form, the CDR3 reads TGTGCCAGCAATCCACATGGGGCTAAGTCCTACGAGCAGTACTTC.

This clonotype was seen many times. The chain has TRBV5-7 and TRBJ2-2; D is unresolved. TRBV5-7 is known as an ORF, though its function is uncertain. The V end was cut by 3 bases, the J end by 1 base, with 13 bases between. The CDR3 is 16 amino acids. The CDR3 DNA reads as TGTGCCAGCAGCTCAGTTAGGGCAGGGAACACCGGGGAGCTGTTTTTT. The encoded protein is CASSSVRAGNTGELFF.

This clonotype was observed a handful of times. The chain has TRBV11-2 and TRBJ1-5; TRBD1 is a possible D gene (6 bases). The length of the CDR3 is 18 residues. Trimming pared 5 bases from V and 0 bases from J, leaving 20 bases between. CDR1 and CDR2 from the germline V gene are SGHAT and FQNNGV. The CDR3 sequence is CASSPELRTVNSNQPQHF. The CDR3 DNA reads as TGTGCCAGCAGCCCTGAATTAAGGACAGTCAATAGCAATCAGCCCCAGCATTTT.

This clonotype has a handful of counts. The chain employs TRBV24-1 and TRBJ1-2; the D is unclear. Germline CDR1 and CDR2: KGHDR and SFDVKD. Trimming removed 3 bases at V and 8 bases at J, with 15 bases between. CDR3 length: 14 residues. The chain's CDR3 is CATSDPDQTRGYTF. CDR3 in DNA: TGTGCCACCAGTGATCCTGACCAAACTCGGGGCTACACCTTC.

This clonotype has a count of ten or more. The V gene is TRBV4-2, the J gene TRBJ2-5, with TRBD1 as a possible D gene (6 bases). The CDR3 contains 15 residues. Deletions cut 0 bases from V and 4 bases from J, with 12 bases between. CDR1 and CDR2 (germline): LGHNA, YNFKEQ. The CDR3 sequence is CASSQEGQGLETQYF. The CDR3 coding sequence is TGTGCCAGCAGCCAAGAGGGGCAGGGGTTAGAGACCCAGTACTTC.

This clonotype was detected many times. J is TRBJ1-5 and V is TRBV12-3 or TRBV12-4; D is ambiguous. This CDR3 has 15 amino acids. V was cut by 5 bases and J by 5 bases, with 16 bases left in between. CDR3 sequence: CASSPPKGSDQPQHF. Written as DNA, the CDR3 is TGTGCCAGCAGTCCGCCCAAGGGTTCAGATCAGCCCCAGCATTTT.

This clonotype was recorded at least ten times. V and J are TRBV2 and TRBJ1-6; 9 positions agree with TRBD1. The J segment lost 9 bases and the V segment lost 2 bases, leaving 5 bases of the junction unmatched. CDR3 length: 15 residues. Germline-derived CDR1 and CDR2 are SNHLY and FYNNEI. The CDR3 DNA is TGTGCCAGCAGTGAATCGGACAGGGGATCTTCACCCCTCCACTTT. It codes for CASSESDRGSSPLHF.

This sequence joins TRBV12-3 or TRBV12-4 and TRBJ1-4; TRBD1 matches 7 bases. Trimming cost V 6 bases and J 6 bases; bases outside gene matches: 7. This CDR3 is 14 amino acids long. CDR3 amino acids: CASRRGQRDEKLFF. The CDR3 nucleotides read TGTGCCAGCAGGCGGGGACAGAGAGATGAAAAACTGTTTTTT.

This clonotype was seen at least ten times. The chain recombines TRBV5-1 with TRBJ2-7; 7 bases are shared with TRBD1. V shed 0 bases and J 4 bases; nucleotides not matched to a gene: 4. The CDR3 covers 14 residues. Germline CDR1 and CDR2: SGHRS and YFSETQ. In DNA form, the CDR3 reads TGCGCCAGCAGCTTGGGGGACAGAGAATACGAGCAGTACTTC. Translating gives CASSLGDREYEQYF.

Turning to this clonotype: A read error may be the cause here, since a much bigger clone is one base away. The genes are TRBV7-2 and TRBJ2-2; 13 bases line up with TRBD2. Germline lookup yields CDR1 SGHTA and CDR2 FQGNSA. The CDR3 totals 16 residues. The CDR3 DNA reads TGTGCCAGCGGATCGGGACTAGCGGGGTACACCGGGGAGCTGCTTTTT. Translation: CASGSGLAGYTGELLF.

This clonotype was picked up many times. This sequence joins TRBV5-1 and TRBJ2-3; 9 bases line up with TRBD2. Losses at the gene ends were 4 bases for V and 5 bases for J; bases not matched to a gene: 8. The CDR3 covers 15 residues. CDR1 and CDR2 from the germline V gene are SGHRS and YFSETQ. CDR3 sequence (DNA): TGCGCCAGCAGCGATGGGAGTAGCGGGGGAGATACGCAGTATTTT. Its protein is CASSDGSSGGDTQYF.

This clonotype was recorded at least ten times. J is TRBJ1-1 and V is TRBV5-1; 7 positions match TRBD1. CDR3 length: 16 amino acids. V shed 4 bases and J 4 bases; nucleotides not matched to a gene: 13. Per the germline V gene, CDR1 is SGHRS and CDR2 is YFSETQ. The CDR3 here is CASSIEAGTVGTEAFF. CDR3 nucleotides: TGCGCCAGCAGCATAGAAGCCGGGACAGTGGGCACTGAAGCTTTCTTT.

About this clonotype itself: Being one base from a much bigger clone, this may be a read error. The chain joins TRBV5-5 to TRBJ2-1, with D uncertain. Germline V CDR1 and CDR2: SGHKS, YYEKEE (reference sequence). The CDR3 has 14 amino acids. The CDR3 here is CASSSTGSYNEQLF. CDR3 DNA sequence: TGTGCCAGCAGCTCCACGGGCTCCTACAATGAGCAGTTATTC.

This clonotype was counted at least ten times. The rearrangement links TRBV5-1 to TRBJ2-7; no definite D call. The CDR3 spans 13 residues. Germline assignment: CDR1 SGHRS and CDR2 YFSETQ. The V and J ends lost 1 base and 3 bases respectively, with 8 bases between them. This CDR3 is CASSLNSDYEQYF. Written as DNA, the CDR3 is TGCGCCAGCAGCTTGAACAGTGACTACGAGCAGTACTTC.

This clonotype appeared many times. The genes are TRBV3-1 and TRBJ1-6; D gene ambiguous. CDR1 is LGHDT, CDR2 YNNKEL, per germline (reference sequence). This CDR3 has 15 amino acids. The ends were cut back, 4 bases at V and 6 bases at J, with 13 bases in the middle. DNA for the CDR3: TGTGCCAGCAGCCCTGTCAGTTGGGGTAATTCACCCCTCCACTTT. It encodes CASSPVSWGNSPLHF.

This clonotype was counted at least ten times. The genes are TRBV4-2 and TRBJ2-7; either TRBD1 or TRBD2 may fit D (6 bases each). Trimming took 4 bases from V and 3 from J, leaving 19 bases between them. In germline, CDR1 is LGHNA, CDR2 YNFKEQ. The CDR3 is 16 amino acids. CDR3: CASSLRIGRGDYEQYF. Here the CDR3 DNA reads TGTGCCAGCAGCCTCCGAATCGGTAGGGGGGACTACGAGCAGTACTTC.

The table lists this clonotype with a few counts. The rearrangement joins TRBV5-1 to TRBJ2-1; either TRBD1 or TRBD2 may fit D (5 bases each). Germline V gene data show CDR1 as SGHRS and CDR2 as YFSETQ. CDR3 length: 16 residues. With 0 bases removed from V and 6 bases from J, the gap between germline ends came to 16 bases. The CDR3 loop is CASSLAASGPSNEQFF. The CDR3 DNA reads TGCGCCAGCAGCTTGGCCGCCTCGGGGCCAAGCAATGAGCAGTTCTTC.

This clonotype was seen ten or more times. The chain carries TRBV28 and TRBJ1-1; weak D call: TRBD1 (5 bases). CDR3 size: 14 residues. V was shortened by 1 base and J by 2 bases, with 8 bases between the two germline ends. Germline lookup yields CDR1 MDHEN and CDR2 SYDVKM. The CDR3 DNA reads as TGTGCCAGCAGTTTATTACAGGATAACACTGAAGCTTTCTTT. The encoded protein is CASSLLQDNTEAFF.

Many counts were recorded for this clonotype. The chain links TRBV5-1 to TRBJ2-3; TRBD1 might be the D (5 bases). There are 15 residues in the CDR3. The V end was cut by 0 bases, the J end by 0 bases, with 8 bases between. The V gene's germline CDR1 is SGHRS and CDR2 YFSETQ. The CDR3 DNA reads TGCGCCAGCAGCTTGGCAGGGTTTAGCACAGATACGCAGTATTTT. Translation: CASSLAGFSTDTQYF.

This rearrangement joins TRBV5-1 to TRBJ2-5; 13 nucleotides line up with TRBD2. Losses at the gene ends were 4 bases for V and 3 bases for J; bases not matched to a gene: 9. Germline V gives CDR1 SGHRS, CDR2 YFSETQ. This CDR3 comprises 17 residues. The CDR3 loop reads CASSPTGTSGMKETQYF. The CDR3 coding sequence is TGCGCCAGCAGCCCTACCGGGACTAGCGGGATGAAAGAGACCCAGTACTTC.